The T cell receptor beta chain under discussion was sequenced for a study of post-analysis software for immune sequencing data. In the study overall: The cohort encompassed relapsing-remitting, secondary progressive and progressive-relapsing multiple sclerosis disease courses.

In its sample, this clonotype was seen a few times. Its antigen remains unknown. Unique molecular identifiers tagged the TCR beta cDNA libraries. Yield was roughly 0.5 million cDNA molecules from approximately 0.91 to 9.4 million T cells. TCRdb reprocessed the PCR reads via MiXCR and lists one record per CDR3 protein. The sample records roughly 620,000 distinct CDR3 sequences, 40% to 50% being singletons. Study-level findings and limits: Those with multiple sclerosis, the patient group, showed significantly lower normalized Chao1 diversity than controls. Strong same-batch co-clustering of samples appeared with F measure clustering.

The sequence was obtained from a girl aged 10 to 17 with multiple sclerosis. Material for sequencing was blood.

The CDR3 protein is CASSLVNLAGPYEQYF. The CDR3 region has the DNA TGTGCCAGCAGCTTAGTGAATCTAGCGGGACCCTACGAGCAGTACTTC. The V and J genes are TRBV7-9 and TRBJ2-7, with 9 positions matching TRBD2. Trimming cost V 1 base and J 2 bases; bases outside gene matches: 6. Germline-derived CDR1 and CDR2 are SEHNR and FQNEAQ (reference sequence). The CDR3 sequence is 16 residues long.